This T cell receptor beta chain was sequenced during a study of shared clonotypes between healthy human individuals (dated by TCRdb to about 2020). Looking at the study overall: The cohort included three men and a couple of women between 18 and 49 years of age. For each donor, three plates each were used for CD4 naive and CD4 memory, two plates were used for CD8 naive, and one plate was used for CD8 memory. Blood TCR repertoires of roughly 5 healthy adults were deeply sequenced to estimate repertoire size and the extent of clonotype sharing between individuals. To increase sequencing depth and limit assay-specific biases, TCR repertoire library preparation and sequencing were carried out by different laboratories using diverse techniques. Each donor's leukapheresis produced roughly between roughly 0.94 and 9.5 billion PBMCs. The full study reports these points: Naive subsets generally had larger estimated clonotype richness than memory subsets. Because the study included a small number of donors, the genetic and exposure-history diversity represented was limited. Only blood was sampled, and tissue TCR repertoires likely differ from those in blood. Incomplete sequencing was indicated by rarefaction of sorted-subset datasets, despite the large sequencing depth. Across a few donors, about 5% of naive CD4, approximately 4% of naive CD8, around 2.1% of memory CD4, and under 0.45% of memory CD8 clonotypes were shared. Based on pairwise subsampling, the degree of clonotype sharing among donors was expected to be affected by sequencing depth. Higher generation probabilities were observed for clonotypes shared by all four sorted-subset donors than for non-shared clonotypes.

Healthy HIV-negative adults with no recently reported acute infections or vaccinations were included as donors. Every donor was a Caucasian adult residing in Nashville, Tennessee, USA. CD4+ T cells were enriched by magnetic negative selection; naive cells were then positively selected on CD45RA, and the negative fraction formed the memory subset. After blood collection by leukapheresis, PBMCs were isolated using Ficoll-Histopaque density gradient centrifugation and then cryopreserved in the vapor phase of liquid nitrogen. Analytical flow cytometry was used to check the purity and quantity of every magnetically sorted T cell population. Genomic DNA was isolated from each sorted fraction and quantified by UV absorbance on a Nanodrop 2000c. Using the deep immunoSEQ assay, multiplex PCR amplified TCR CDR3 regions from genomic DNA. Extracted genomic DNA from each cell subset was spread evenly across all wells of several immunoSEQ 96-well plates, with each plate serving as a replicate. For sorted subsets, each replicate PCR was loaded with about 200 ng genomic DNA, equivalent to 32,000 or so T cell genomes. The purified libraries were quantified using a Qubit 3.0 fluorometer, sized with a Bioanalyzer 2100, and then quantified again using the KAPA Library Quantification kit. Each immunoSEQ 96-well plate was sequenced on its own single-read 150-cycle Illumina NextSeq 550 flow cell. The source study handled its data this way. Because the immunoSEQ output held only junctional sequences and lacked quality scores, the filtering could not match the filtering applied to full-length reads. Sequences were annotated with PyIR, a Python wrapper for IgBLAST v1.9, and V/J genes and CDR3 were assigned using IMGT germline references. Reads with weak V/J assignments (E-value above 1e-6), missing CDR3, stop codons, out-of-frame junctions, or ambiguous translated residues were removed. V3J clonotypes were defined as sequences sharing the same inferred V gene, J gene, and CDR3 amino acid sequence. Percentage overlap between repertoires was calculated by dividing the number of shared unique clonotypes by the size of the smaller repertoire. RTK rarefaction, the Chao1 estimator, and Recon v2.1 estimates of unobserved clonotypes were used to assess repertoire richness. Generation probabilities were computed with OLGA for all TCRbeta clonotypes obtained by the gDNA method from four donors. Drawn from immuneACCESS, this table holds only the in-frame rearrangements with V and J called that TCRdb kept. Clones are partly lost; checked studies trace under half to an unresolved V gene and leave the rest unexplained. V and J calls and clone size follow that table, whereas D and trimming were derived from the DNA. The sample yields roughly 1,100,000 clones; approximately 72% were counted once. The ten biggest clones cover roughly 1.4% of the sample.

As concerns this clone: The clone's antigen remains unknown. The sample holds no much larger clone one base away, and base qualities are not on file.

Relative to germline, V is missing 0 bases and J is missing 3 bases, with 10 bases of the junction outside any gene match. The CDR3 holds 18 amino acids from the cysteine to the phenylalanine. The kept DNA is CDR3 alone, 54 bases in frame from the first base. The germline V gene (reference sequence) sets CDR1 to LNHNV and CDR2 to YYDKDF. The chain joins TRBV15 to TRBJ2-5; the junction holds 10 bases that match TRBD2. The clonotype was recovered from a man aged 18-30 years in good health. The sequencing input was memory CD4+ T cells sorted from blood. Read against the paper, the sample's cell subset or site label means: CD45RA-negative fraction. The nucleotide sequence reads TGTGCCACCAGCAGAGATCTCCCTAGCGGGGGAACCAAAGAGACCCAGTACTTC. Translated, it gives CATSRDLPSGGTKETQYF.